The rows below give T cell receptor beta chains drawn from one sample of a study of blood T cells in healthy people across ages. Each CDR3 protein gets one entry after TCRdb re-called the 5' RACE reads with MiXCR. The table lists hundreds of thousands of distinct CDR3 sequences, approximately 52% of them singletons, with under 60% in the top ten. The sample was blood. The receptors were gathered from a man in his 60s in good health. Each CDR3 is given with its conserved first and last residue. The order of the fields is J gene, clone size, D gene, V gene, CDR3 length, CDR3 protein, CDR3 DNA. A D gene is named only where the DNA matches it firmly. Not all rows give a size; the values are once, few, many and, for expanded clones, a class.

>TRBJ1-2|few|-|TRBV3-1|13
CASSAGISYGYTF
TGTGCCAGCTCGGCAGGCATTAGCTATGGCTACACCTTC
>TRBJ2-2|-|TRBD2|TRBV20-1|15
CSAPGVAGVAGELFF
TGCAGTGCCCCAGGAGTAGCGGGAGTAGCCGGGGAGCTGTTTTTT
>TRBJ1-5|-|-|TRBV20-1|16
CSARGAGLPSNQPQHF
TGCAGTGCTAGAGGAGCGGGACTCCCGAGCAATCAGCCCCAGCATTTT
>TRBJ2-5|few|TRBD2|TRBV9|15
CASSVSGTSLQAQYF
TGTGCCAGCAGCGTCTCAGGGACTAGTCTCCAGGCGCAGTACTTC
>TRBJ1-6|many|TRBD1|TRBV14|15
CASSLRTGLNSPLHF
TGTGCCAGCAGCCTCCGGACAGGGCTTAATTCACCCCTCCACTTT
>TRBJ2-5|-|-|TRBV14|15
CASSQDRQTQETQYF
TGTGCCAGCAGCCAAGATAGACAGACCCAAGAGACCCAGTACTTC
>TRBJ1-1|-|TRBD1|TRBV4-1|15
CASSHHGQGGTEAFF
TGCGCCAGCAGCCACCATGGACAGGGGGGCACTGAAGCTTTCTTT
>TRBJ1-1|-|-|TRBV29-1|11
CSVGYGTEAFF
TGCAGCGTTGGGTATGGCACTGAAGCTTTCTTT
>TRBJ2-7|-|TRBD1|TRBV7-2|15
CASSVDRAVWYEQYF
TGTGCCAGCAGCGTGGACAGGGCAGTGTGGTACGAGCAGTACTTC
>TRBJ1-4|once|-|TRBV6-2/TRBV6-3|14
CASSPQIANEKLFF
TGTGCCAGCAGTCCGCAGATCGCCAATGAAAAACTGTTTTTT
>TRBJ2-7|-|TRBD1|TRBV7-3|15
CASSLTTGASYEQYF
TGTGCCAGCAGCCTTACGACAGGGGCCTCCTACGAGCAGTACTTC
>TRBJ1-2|-|TRBD1|TRBV6-2/TRBV6-3|12
CASRTGVYGYTF
TGTGCCAGCAGGACAGGGGTCTATGGCTACACCTTC
>TRBJ1-4|few|TRBD1|TRBV28|21
CASIYNPPGQRHDATNEKLFF
TGTGCCAGCATCTACAACCCACCGGGACAGCGACATGACGCAACTAATGAAAAACTGTTTTTT
>TRBJ1-5|-|TRBD1|TRBV29-1|12
CSVRQGHQPQHF
TGCAGCGTTCGACAGGGTCATCAGCCCCAGCATTTT
>TRBJ2-7|-|TRBD1|TRBV29-1|13
CSVWTGGTYEQYF
TGCAGCGTATGGACAGGGGGGACCTACGAGCAGTACTTC
>TRBJ1-1|-|-|TRBV20-1|14
CSARYFVEGTEAFF
TGCAGTGCTAGGTATTTCGTGGAAGGTACTGAAGCTTTCTTT
>TRBJ2-2|-|-|TRBV20-1|13
CSALAGSPGELFF
TGCAGTGCATTGGCAGGTTCTCCCGGGGAGCTGTTTTTT
>TRBJ2-7|once|-|TRBV6-2/TRBV6-3|14
CASSYSNGGYEQYF
TGTGCCAGCAGTTACTCGAATGGTGGCTACGAGCAGTACTTC
>TRBJ2-1|-|-|TRBV2|15
CASGPSAQSYNEQFF
TGTGCCAGCGGTCCTAGCGCCCAATCTTACAATGAGCAGTTCTTC
>TRBJ2-5|-|-|TRBV20-1|13
CSAMVGAEETQYF
TGCAGTGCTATGGTGGGGGCTGAAGAGACCCAGTACTTC
>TRBJ1-3|once|-|TRBV28|17
CASSLLTGGGTGNTIYF
TGTGCCAGCAGTTTATTGACGGGGGGGGGAACTGGAAACACCATATATTTT
>TRBJ2-1|-|-|TRBV29-1|12
CSVGRQFNEQFF
TGCAGCGTTGGGCGACAGTTCAATGAGCAGTTCTTC
>TRBJ2-7|-|-|TRBV27|16
CASSLWAGQSSYEQYF
TGTGCCAGCAGTTTATGGGCGGGACAGAGCTCCTACGAGCAGTACTTC
>TRBJ2-7|-|-|TRBV7-8|15
CASSPGRLVRPEQYF
TGCGCCAGCAGCCCGGGACGGCTCGTGAGGCCCGAGCAGTACTTC
>TRBJ2-5|-|-|TRBV11-2|15
CASSLEQGRQETQYF
TGTGCCAGCAGCTTAGAACAGGGACGGCAAGAGACCCAGTACTTC
>TRBJ2-3|-|TRBD1|TRBV20-1|16
CSANRNDRGRIDTQYF
TGCAGTGCTAATCGAAATGATAGGGGGCGCATAGATACGCAGTATTTT
>TRBJ2-7|-|TRBD2|TRBV18|13
CASSPGTTYEQYF
TGTGCCAGCTCACCAGGGACTACCTACGAGCAGTACTTC
>TRBJ2-1|many|-|TRBV12-3/TRBV12-4|13
CASSLGQNNEQFF
TGTGCCAGCAGTTTAGGGCAGAACAATGAGCAGTTCTTC
>TRBJ2-7|few|-|TRBV6-6|12
CASSHQVYLRYF
TGTGCCAGCAGTCATCAGGTGTATTTGCGGTACTTC
>TRBJ2-7|few|-|TRBV7-2|15
CASSVRPTGTYEQYF
TGTGCCAGCAGCGTGAGACCGACAGGGACTTACGAGCAGTACTTC
>TRBJ2-5|-|-|TRBV7-3|15
CASSLQGGGQETQYF
TGTGCCAGCAGCCTCCAGGGAGGGGGCCAAGAGACCCAGTACTTC
>TRBJ2-1|-|TRBD1|TRBV20-1|15
CSAFPDRAIDNEQFF
TGCAGTGCTTTCCCTGACAGGGCTATCGACAATGAGCAGTTCTTC
>TRBJ2-7|-|-|TRBV3-1|15
CASSPDLQVSYEQYF
TGTGCCAGCAGCCCAGACCTCCAAGTCTCCTACGAGCAGTACTTC
>TRBJ2-7|-|TRBD1|TRBV13|14
CASSLENRGYEQYF
TGTGCCAGCAGCTTAGAGAACAGGGGGTACGAGCAGTACTTC
>TRBJ2-5|few|-|TRBV11-2|13
CASSPDRTETQYF
TGTGCCAGCAGCCCAGACAGGACGGAGACCCAGTACTTC
>TRBJ2-3|-|TRBD1|TRBV7-2|14
CASNQGTGGSRQYF
TGTGCCAGCAACCAGGGGACAGGGGGTAGTAGGCAGTATTTT
>TRBJ2-3|-|-|TRBV20-1|14
CSARGKPTTDTQYF
TGCAGTGCTAGAGGCAAGCCCACCACAGATACGCAGTATTTT
>TRBJ2-6|few|-|TRBV6-2/TRBV6-3|16
CASRGTGGTGANVLTF
TGTGCCAGCAGGGGGACGGGGGGCACTGGGGCCAACGTCCTGACTTTC
>TRBJ2-1|-|-|TRBV21-1|15
CASSKLRLAPNEQFF
TGTGCCAGCAGCAAATTGAGACTAGCGCCGAATGAGCAGTTCTTC
>TRBJ2-1|-|TRBD2|TRBV29-1|15
CSVGRDLAGGNEQFF
TGCAGCGTTGGACGGGACCTAGCGGGAGGGAATGAGCAGTTCTTC
>TRBJ2-1|-|TRBD2|TRBV9|15
CASSVEAGGRDEQFF
TGTGCCAGCAGCGTAGAGGCGGGGGGGCGGGATGAGCAGTTCTTC
>TRBJ2-5|few|TRBD2|TRBV5-1|15
CASSSSGDRQETQYF
TGCGCCAGCAGCTCGAGCGGGGACCGCCAAGAGACCCAGTACTTC
>TRBJ2-5|many|TRBD1|TRBV18|13
CASSRDSEETQYF
TGTGCCAGCTCCCGGGACAGCGAAGAGACCCAGTACTTC
>TRBJ2-1|-|-|TRBV19|14
CASSSNYPPYEQFF
TGTGCCAGTAGTAGCAACTATCCTCCCTATGAGCAGTTCTTC
>TRBJ2-5|-|-|TRBV5-1|13
CASSLGSNNEQYF
TGCGCCAGCAGCTTGGGGAGCAACAATGAGCAGTACTTC
>TRBJ2-7|few|-|TRBV3-1|11
CASSQGHEQYF
TGTGCCAGCAGCCAGGGCCACGAGCAGTACTTC
>TRBJ2-5|-|-|TRBV20-1|14
CSARDQKSGKTQYF
TGCAGTGCTAGAGATCAGAAGTCGGGGAAGACCCAGTACTTC
>TRBJ2-2|-|-|TRBV12-3/TRBV12-4|12
CASSLGAGELFF
TGTGCCAGCAGTTTAGGGGCCGGGGAGCTGTTTTTT
>TRBJ2-7|-|-|TRBV27|14
CASGGKTGTYEQYF
TGTGCCAGCGGGGGGAAGACAGGGACCTACGAGCAGTACTTC
>TRBJ2-3|-|TRBD2|TRBV20-1|15
CSAVRLAVSTDTQYF
TGCAGTGCTGTCCGACTAGCGGTTAGCACAGATACGCAGTATTTT